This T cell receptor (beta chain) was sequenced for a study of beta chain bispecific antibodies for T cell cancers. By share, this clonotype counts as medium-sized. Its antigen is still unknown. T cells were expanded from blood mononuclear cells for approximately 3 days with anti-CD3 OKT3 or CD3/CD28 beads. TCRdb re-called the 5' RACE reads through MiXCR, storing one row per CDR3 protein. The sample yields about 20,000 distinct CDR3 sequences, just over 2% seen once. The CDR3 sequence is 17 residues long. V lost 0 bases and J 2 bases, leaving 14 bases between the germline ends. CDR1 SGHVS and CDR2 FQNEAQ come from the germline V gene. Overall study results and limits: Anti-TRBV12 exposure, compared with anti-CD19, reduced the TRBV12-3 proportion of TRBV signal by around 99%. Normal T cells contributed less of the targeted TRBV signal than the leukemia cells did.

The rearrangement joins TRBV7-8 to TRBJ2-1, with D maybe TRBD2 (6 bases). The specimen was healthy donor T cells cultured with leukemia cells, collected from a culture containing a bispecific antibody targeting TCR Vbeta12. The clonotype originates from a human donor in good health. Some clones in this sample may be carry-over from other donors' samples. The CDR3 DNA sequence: TGTGCCAGCAGCTTAGCCCCTTGGGACTCGGCCTACAATGAGCAGTTCTTC. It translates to CASSLAPWDSAYNEQFF.